The clone carrying this T cell receptor beta chain was counted between two and nine times. Its specificity is unknown. Trimming removed 3 bases from V and 9 bases from J, with 16 bases in between. The CDR3 extends over 13 amino acids. CDR1 is SGDLS, CDR2 YYNGEE, per germline. Those patients picked for sequencing had displayed CD8+CD57+ cell expansion on flow cytometry. This record belongs to a study of CD8+CD57+ T cells in acquired aplastic anemia. TCR beta VDJ and CDR3 profiles were obtained from a genomic DNA template. TCRdb analysed the reads with MiXCR anew, one entry per CDR3 protein. The sample holds some 150,000 distinct CDR3 sequences, 70% to 80% seen once. Whole-study findings and limits: Overlapping CD8+ CDR3 repertoires of patients and controls contained some 27 shared sequences.

This chain connects TRBV9 to TRBJ2-7; tentative D call: TRBD1 (6 bases). The origin of this receptor is a human donor with aplastic anemia. The sequencing sample was made of sorted CD4+, CD8+, or CD8+CD57+ T cells (not recorded which) from PBMCs. The CDR3 reads CASSEGVNSRQYF. The CDR3 coding sequence is TGTGCCAGCAGCGAGGGGGTCAATTCCCGGCAGTACTTC.